The rows below give T cell receptor beta chains drawn from one sample of a study of blood T cell repertoires in COVID-19. Using immunoSEQ multiplex PCR, the repertoire was profiled, and TCRdb retains in-frame clones only, with some absent. The sample lists approximately 260,000 clones; approximately 85% were seen once. Material: PBMCs or T cells enriched from blood (not recorded which). The source of these receptors is a woman aged 50 to 60 who had been exposed to COVID-19. Both conserved end residues are part of each CDR3. Fields, in order: V gene, D gene, clone size, J gene, CDR3 DNA, CDR3 protein. A D gene is named only where the DNA matches it firmly. Size values are once, few and many counts, or a class for expanded clones, and some rows have none.

TRBV11-3	TRBD2	NA	TRBJ2-1	TGTGCCAGCAGCTTAGGGTCGACTAGCGGGGGCTACAATGAGCAGTTCTTC	CASSLGSTSGGYNEQFF
TRBV10-2	NA	NA	TRBJ1-1	TGCGCCAGCATTTCTGCAGCTAGGACTGAAGCTTTCTTT	CASISAARTEAFF
TRBV11-1	NA	NA	TRBJ2-3	TGTGCCAGCAGCCCTACCCAAGATACGCAGTATTTT	CASSPTQDTQYF
TRBV10-3	TRBD1	NA	TRBJ1-1	TGTGCCATCAGTGAGCCGACAGGGGTCGGAGCCACTGAAGCTTTCTTT	CAISEPTGVGATEAFF
TRBV15	TRBD2	NA	TRBJ2-4	TGTGCCACCAGCAGAGATGACAAAAGCGGGGGGAACATTCAGTACTTC	CATSRDDKSGGNIQYF
TRBV7-2	NA	NA	TRBJ1-1	TGTGCCAGCAGCTTACCAAGGGACGGACAGTCGAACACTGAAGCTTTCTTT	CASSLPRDGQSNTEAFF
TRBV28	NA	NA	TRBJ2-7	TGTGCCAGCAGTTTACACCGACGGGGGGCAGAAAGCTACGAGCAGTACTTC	CASSLHRRGAESYEQYF
TRBV5-1	NA	NA	TRBJ2-7	TGCGCCAGCAGAGGAGGCAAAGCTGGCTTC	CASRGGKAGF
TRBV28	TRBD1	NA	TRBJ1-6	TGTGCCAGCAGTATCACCGGGACAGGGGTTGTTGCCCTCCACTTT	CASSITGTGVVALHF
TRBV11-2	TRBD2	once	TRBJ2-1	TGTGCCAGCTCCCCTAGAGGGACTAGCGGGGCTGGTGAGCAGTTCTTC	CASSPRGTSGAGEQFF
TRBV28	NA	NA	TRBJ1-3	TGTGCCAGCTATGACTCGGGAAACACCATATATTTT	CASYDSGNTIYF
TRBV3-1/TRBV3-2	NA	NA	TRBJ2-7	TGTGCCAGCAGCCAAGGAAGGACTCCGGCCTACGAGCAGTACTTC	CASSQGRTPAYEQYF
TRBV27	TRBD1	NA	TRBJ1-2	TGTGCCAGCAGTTTAGGAGGGACAGGGAACTATGGCTACACCTTC	CASSLGGTGNYGYTF
TRBV6-1	NA	NA	TRBJ1-1	TGTGCCAGCAGTGAACCGACCCGAGGGGGTAACACTGAAGCTTTCTTT	CASSEPTRGGNTEAFF
TRBV5-1	TRBD1	NA	TRBJ1-1	TGCGCCAGCAGCTGGGGGACAGACATGAACACTGAAGCTTTCTTT	CASSWGTDMNTEAFF
TRBV27	NA	once	TRBJ2-7	TGTGCCAGCAGTTTTTTGGGGACACCTTACGAGCAGTACTTC	CASSFLGTPYEQYF
TRBV29-1	NA	NA	TRBJ1-4	TGCAGCGCCAGCAGCGCAACGGGGAAACTGTTTTTT	CSASSATGKLFF
TRBV29-1	NA	once	TRBJ2-7	TGCAGCGTCACAGGGAACTACGAGCAGTACTTC	CSVTGNYEQYF
TRBV5-1	NA	NA	TRBJ1-1	TGCGCCAGCACCCAAAGGTCGGCAGGGATGAACACTGAAGCTTTCTTT	CASTQRSAGMNTEAFF
TRBV6-2/TRBV6-3	NA	NA	TRBJ1-5	TGTGCCAGCAGTTACTCGAGGGGGAATCAGCCCCAGCATTTT	CASSYSRGNQPQHF
TRBV29-1	NA	few	TRBJ1-1	TGCAGCGTTGACCGCGGGAACACTGAAGCTTTCTTT	CSVDRGNTEAFF
TRBV18	TRBD1	NA	TRBJ1-3	TGTGCCAGCTCCCCGACAGGGGGGCGTCCTGGAAACACCATATATTTT	CASSPTGGRPGNTIYF
TRBV11-2	NA	NA	TRBJ2-1	TGTGCCAGCAGCTTAGATTTTCTCCCTGAGCAGTTCTTC	CASSLDFLPEQFF
TRBV5-6	NA	NA	TRBJ1-1	TGTGCCAGCGGTTCTGGGGTGGAGGCTGAAGCTTTCTTT	CASGSGVEAEAFF
TRBV27	TRBD1	NA	TRBJ2-3	TGTGCCAGCAGGTTACAGGGGACAGATACGCAGTATTTT	CASRLQGTDTQYF
TRBV7-9	TRBD2	NA	TRBJ2-1	TGTGCCAGCAGCCCAAATCGGGGGGGCTACAATGAGCAGTTCTTC	CASSPNRGGYNEQFF